These 31 T cell receptor beta chains came from one sample sequenced in a study of CD8 T cells in Susac syndrome. It was with random hexamers that about 0.45 to 1 ug RNA was reverse transcribed. Using its own MiXCR run on the immunoSEQ multiplex PCR reads, TCRdb lists one record per CDR3 protein. The sample includes around 130,000 distinct CDR3 sequences, about 95% of them seen just once. The sample consisted of CD4+ T cells from PBMCs. These receptors were taken from a human donor in good health.

The V call is TRBV7-2, the J call TRBJ2-1; TRBD2 agrees at 8 bases. CDR1 is SGHTA, CDR2 FQGNSA, per germline. This CDR3 is built from 16 residues. Trimming at V came to 1 base and at J to 4 bases, leaving 6 bases not matched to a gene. The CDR3 loop reads CASSLGPAGEYNEQFF. The CDR3 nucleotides are TGTGCCAGCAGCTTAGGGCCAGCGGGAGAGTACAATGAGCAGTTCTTC.

This clonotype was picked up one time. This chain joins TRBV19 and TRBJ2-1; TRBD2 matches 8 bases. V was pared by 0 bases and J by 4 bases, with 5 bases of the junction left unmatched. The CDR3 loop spans 16 amino acids. CDR1 and CDR2 (germline): LNHDA, SQIVND (reference sequence). CDR3 bases: TGTGCCAGTAGTATAGATCGACTAGCGCCATACAATGAGCAGTTCTTC. As protein: CASSIDRLAPYNEQFF.

The chain is built from TRBV13 and TRBJ2-5; D remains ambiguous. Germline values: CDR1 PRHDT, CDR2 FYEKMQ (reference sequence). Trimming took off 2 bases at V and 1 base at J, with 5 bases between the two ends. The CDR3 sequence is 13 residues long. The CDR3 reads CASSLILQETQYF. In DNA, the CDR3 is TGTGCCAGCAGCTTAATCCTCCAAGAGACCCAGTACTTC. The variable domain in full, with the rest retrieved from reference TRBV13 and TRBJ2-5, is AAGVIQSPRHLIKEKRETATLKCYPIPRHDTVYWYQQGPGQDPQFLISFYEKMQSDKGSIPDRFSAQQFSDYHSELNMSSLELGDSALYFCASSLILQETQYFGPGTRLLVL.

This rearrangement joins TRBV29-1 to TRBJ2-1; 8 bases are shared with TRBD1. Germline loops: CDR1 SQVTM, CDR2 ANQGSEA. V was pared by 7 bases and J by 4 bases, with 3 bases of the junction left unmatched. This CDR3 is built from 12 residues. The CDR3 reads CSEGTGYNEQFF. CDR3 bases: TGCAGCGAGGGGACAGGTTACAATGAGCAGTTCTTC.

The chain uses TRBV14 and TRBJ1-1; D gene ambiguous. The V gene lost 0 bases and the J gene lost 5 bases, with 16 bases spanning the gap. The CDR3 extends over 16 amino acids. Germline assignment: CDR1 SGHDN and CDR2 FVKESK. The CDR3 bases are TGTGCCAGCAGCCAAGATCTAGACCGCCTGCGAACTGAAGCTTTCTTT. Translating it yields CASSQDLDRLRTEAFF. Full variable domain (remainder filled in from reference TRBV14 and TRBJ1-1): EAGVTQFPSHSVIEKGQTVTLRCDPISGHDNLYWYRRVMGKEIKFLLHFVKESKQDESGMPNNRFLAERTGGTYSTLKVQPAELEDSGVYFCASSQDLDRLRTEAFFGQGTRLTVV.

The rearrangement links TRBV12-3 or TRBV12-4 to TRBJ1-5; 8 positions agree with TRBD1. This CDR3 is 15 amino acids long. Trimming removed 4 bases from V and 5 bases from J; junction bases left unmatched: 7. The CDR3 region is CASSSRTGYDQPQHF. CDR3 DNA sequence: TGTGCCAGCAGTTCCCGGACAGGGTATGATCAGCCCCAGCATTTT.

This sequence joins TRBV19 and TRBJ2-7; D is unresolved. Between the trimmed V and J ends, which lost 6 bases and 0 bases, there was a span of 12 bases. Per the germline V gene, CDR1 is LNHDA and CDR2 is SQIVND (reference sequence). This CDR3 has 14 residues. DNA for the CDR3: TGTGCCAGTAGGACCGCGAGTAGCTCCTACGAGCAGTACTTC. This sequence encodes CASRTASSSYEQYF.

This rearrangement joins TRBV5-1 to TRBJ1-2; D uncertain. CDR3 length: 13 amino acids. V was pared by 4 bases and J by 3 bases, with 10 bases between. The germline CDR1 and CDR2 sequences are SGHRS and YFSETQ. The CDR3 loop is CASSQDIYYGYTF. The CDR3 coding sequence is TGCGCCAGCAGCCAAGACATCTACTATGGCTACACCTTC. The whole variable domain, remainder taken from reference TRBV5-1 and TRBJ1-2, is KAGVTQTPRYLIKTRGQQVTLSCSPISGHRSVSWYQQTPGQGLQFLFEYFSETQRNKGNFPGRFSGRQFSNSRSEMNVSTLELGDSALYLCASSQDIYYGYTFGSGTRLTVV.

The chain carries TRBV12-3 or TRBV12-4 and TRBJ1-1; no definite D call. V lost 10 bases and J 0 bases, leaving 15 bases between the germline ends. This CDR3 is built from 14 residues. The chain's CDR3 is CATKFSGMNTEAFF. Written as DNA, the CDR3 is TGTGCCACCAAGTTTTCGGGGATGAACACTGAAGCTTTCTTT.

CDR3 in amino acids: CASSPTGRNTIYF. The CDR3 nucleotides are TGTGCCAGCAGCCCCACAGGGCGTAACACCATATATTTT. V and J are TRBV7-2 and TRBJ1-3; TRBD1 is a possible D gene (6 bases). The CDR3 has 13 amino acids. Germline V lookup: CDR1 SGHTA, CDR2 FQGNSA. The V gene lost 5 bases and the J gene lost 7 bases, with 12 bases spanning the gap.

J is TRBJ1-2 and V is TRBV3-1; D ambiguous. The CDR3 covers 15 residues. V was shortened by 0 bases and J by 0 bases, with 8 bases between the two germline ends. Germline values: CDR1 LGHDT, CDR2 YNNKEL (reference sequence). CDR3 bases: TGTGCCAGCAGCCAAGACAGGCTAACTAACTATGGCTACACCTTC. It is translated as CASSQDRLTNYGYTF.

This chain links TRBV4-2 with TRBJ2-7, with D possibly matching TRBD2 (5 bases). This CDR3 has 13 amino acids. V lost 0 bases, J lost 4 bases, and 7 bases lay in between. Germline-derived CDR1 and CDR2 are LGHNA and YNFKEQ. CDR3 in DNA: TGTGCCAGCAGCCAAGATCGGGGTTACGAGCAGTACTTC. It encodes CASSQDRGYEQYF.

The chain carries TRBV12-3 or TRBV12-4 and TRBJ2-5; tentatively, D is TRBD2 (6 bases). Trimming stripped 5 bases from V and 2 bases from J, with 15 bases between. This CDR3 spans 15 amino acids. This chain's CDR3 is CASSPTSILQETQYF. CDR3 DNA: TGTGCCAGCAGTCCTACTAGCATCTTGCAAGAGACCCAGTACTTC.

The chain recombines TRBV5-6 with TRBJ2-3; D remains unclear. Germline-derived CDR1 and CDR2 are SGHDT and YYEEEE. The CDR3 runs 13 residues. V dropped 2 bases and J dropped 6 bases, with 10 bases sitting between them. The CDR3 DNA reads TGTGCCAGCAGCTTTTCGGCGGCGGATACGCAGTATTTT. This sequence encodes CASSFSAADTQYF.

The V gene is TRBV11-1, the J gene TRBJ2-1, with TRBD2 matching over 7 bases. Germline V gene sequence: CDR1 SGHAT, CDR2 FQDESV (reference sequence). The CDR3 runs to 14 residues. V lost 8 bases to trimming and J lost 7 bases; unmatched junction nucleotides: 11. In nucleotides, the CDR3 is TGTGCCAGCGGAGCCACTAGCGCCCGTAATGAGCAGTTCTTC. Protein product: CASGATSARNEQFF.

The chain recombines TRBV4-1 with TRBJ1-5, with D unresolved. The V gene's germline CDR1 is MGHRA and CDR2 YSYEKL. The germline V and J ends were trimmed by 0 bases and 9 bases, with 9 bases remaining between them. This CDR3 is 13 amino acids long. The CDR3 loop is CASSQDGWRPQHF. DNA for the CDR3: TGCGCCAGCAGCCAAGATGGGTGGAGGCCCCAGCATTTT.

The J gene is TRBJ2-1, the V gene TRBV2; 10 positions match TRBD2. V lost 6 bases, J lost 8 bases, and 7 bases stayed unmatched. The germline gives CDR1 SNHLY, CDR2 FYNNEI. The CDR3 is 14 residues long. CDR3 residues: CASSPGTSDDEQFF. The CDR3 nucleotides are TGTGCCAGCAGCCCCGGGACTAGCGACGATGAGCAGTTCTTC.

This clonotype was recorded once. This chain links TRBV29-1 with TRBJ1-1, with TRBD1 as a possible D gene (5 bases). Germline values: CDR1 SQVTM, CDR2 ANQGSEA. The CDR3 consists of 16 residues. V was clipped by 7 bases and J by 1 base, with 22 bases between them. The CDR3 loop reads CSARRAEGLGNTEAFF. CDR3 sequence (DNA): TGCAGCGCCCGACGGGCTGAGGGACTCGGGAACACTGAAGCTTTCTTT. Complete variable domain (other parts from reference TRBV29-1 and TRBJ1-1): SAVISQKPSRDICQRGTSLTIQCQVDSQVTMMFWYRQQPGQSLTLIATANQGSEATYESGFVIDKFPISRPNLTFSTLTVSNMSPEDSSIYLCSARRAEGLGNTEAFFGQGTRLTVV.

The gene calls are TRBV29-1 and TRBJ2-3, with a tentative D call TRBD1 (6 bases). CDR3 length: 12 residues. CDR1 and CDR2 (germline): SQVTM, ANQGSEA. Trimming cost V 7 bases and J 4 bases, with 12 bases left between them. DNA of the CDR3: TGCAGCGCAACCAGGGGTTCAGATACGCAGTATTTT. Translating gives CSATRGSDTQYF.

The chain employs TRBV2 and TRBJ2-7, with a tentative D call TRBD1 (5 bases). The CDR3 is 13 residues long. Looked up from germline, CDR1 is SNHLY and CDR2 is FYNNEI. V was clipped by 2 bases and J by 3 bases, with 8 bases between them. The CDR3: CASSEQGLYEQYF. As DNA, the CDR3 is TGTGCCAGCAGTGAACAGGGCCTCTACGAGCAGTACTTC.

The V and J genes are TRBV19 and TRBJ2-6; tentatively, D is TRBD1 (5 bases). This CDR3 is 14 amino acids long. Germline V CDR1 and CDR2: LNHDA, SQIVND (reference sequence). V was shortened by 4 bases and J by 2 bases, with 6 bases between the two germline ends. CDR3 in amino acids: CASSRGPGANVLTF. The CDR3 DNA reads as TGTGCCAGTAGTAGGGGCCCTGGGGCCAACGTCCTGACTTTC.

The V call is TRBV27, the J call TRBJ2-7; 10 bases align to TRBD1. There are 14 residues in the CDR3. Trimming cost V 5 bases and J 4 bases; bases outside gene matches: 5. Germline V lookup: CDR1 MNHEY, CDR2 SMNVEV (reference sequence). CDR3 sequence (DNA): TGTGCCAGCAGTCTTGGACAGGGGGTTTACGAGCAGTACTTC. Protein: CASSLGQGVYEQYF.

V gene TRBV3-1 combines with J gene TRBJ1-1; no reliable D call. The germline CDR1 and CDR2 sequences are LGHDT and YNNKEL (reference sequence). The CDR3 is 13 amino acids. V was pared by 4 bases and J by 7 bases, with 13 bases between. CDR3 DNA: TGTGCCAGCAGCCCCGTAGGACGTGTTGAAGCTTTCTTT. Protein: CASSPVGRVEAFF.

Only a few counts were recorded for this clonotype. The V call is TRBV5-1, the J call TRBJ2-1, with a tentative D call TRBD2 (5 bases). Germline CDR1 is SGHRS and CDR2 is YFSETQ. Trimming took off 0 bases at V and 5 bases at J, with 9 bases between the two ends. This CDR3 region has 14 residues. CDR3 coding DNA: TGCGCCAGCAGCTTGGGGACGGGAAACAATGAGCAGTTCTTC. It is translated as CASSLGTGNNEQFF.

The chain carries TRBV19 and TRBJ2-3; no reliable D call. The CDR3 covers 12 residues. V was clipped by 6 bases and J by 6 bases, with 10 bases between them. CDR1 is LNHDA and CDR2 is SQIVND in the germline V gene (reference sequence). CDR3 sequence (DNA): TGTGCCAGTAGCGAGAGGATGGATACGCAGTATTTT. Amino acid sequence: CASSERMDTQYF. The variable domain in full, completed from reference TRBV19 and TRBJ2-3, reads DGGITQSPKYLFRKEGQNVTLSCEQNLNHDAMYWYRQDPGQGLRLIYYSQIVNDFQKGDIAEGYSVSREKKESFPLTVTSAQKNPTAFYLCASSERMDTQYFGPGTRLTVL.

The chain couples TRBV19 to TRBJ2-2; perhaps TRBD1 as D (5 bases). Trimming stripped 9 bases from V and 4 bases from J, with 27 bases between. Per the germline V gene, CDR1 is LNHDA and CDR2 is SQIVND (reference sequence). This CDR3 is 18 amino acids long. The CDR3 DNA is TGTGCCAGCCGATCTTCCCCTATTCAGGGTTTGGCCACCGGGGAGCTGTTTTTT. As protein: CASRSSPIQGLATGELFF.

The chain has TRBV12-3 or TRBV12-4 and TRBJ1-3, with 7 bases lining up with TRBD1. This CDR3 has 14 amino acids. The junction had 4 bases not matched to a gene; V was cut back by 6 bases and J by 2 bases. This chain's CDR3 is CASRTGKAGNTIYF. CDR3 nucleotide sequence: TGTGCCAGCAGGACAGGGAAGGCTGGAAACACCATATATTTT.

The V call is TRBV7-2, the J call TRBJ2-7, with a tentative D call TRBD1 (6 bases). The CDR3 length is 15 residues. Germline V gene data show CDR1 as SGHTA and CDR2 as FQGNSA. Between the trimmed V and J ends, which lost 5 bases and 2 bases, there was a span of 16 bases. CDR3 residues: CASSPRTGSPYEQYF. In nucleotides, the CDR3 is TGTGCCAGCAGCCCCCGTACAGGGTCCCCCTACGAGCAGTACTTC.

The count of this clonotype is one. CDR3 nucleotide sequence: TGCGCCAGCAGCCTAGGACAGGTAGGAGCGGACGAGCAGTACTTC. It translates to CASSLGQVGADEQYF. The chain joins TRBV5-1 to TRBJ2-7, with 7 bases fitting TRBD1. The V gene end was trimmed by 4 bases and the J gene end by 5 bases; junction bases not matched to a gene: 12. The CDR3 is 15 amino acids. From germline, CDR1 is SGHRS and CDR2 YFSETQ.

The genes are TRBV29-1 and TRBJ2-7, with TRBD1 matching over 8 bases. Germline CDR1 is SQVTM and CDR2 is ANQGSEA. This CDR3 has 13 residues. J was trimmed by 6 bases and V by 5 bases; bases with no gene match: 9. Written as DNA, the CDR3 is TGCAGCGTTCTCGACAGGGGTTACGCCGAGCAGTACTTC. Its protein is CSVLDRGYAEQYF.

The chain combines TRBV2 with TRBJ2-7; TRBD2 is a possible D gene (6 bases). The CDR3 is 12 amino acids. The germline gives CDR1 SNHLY, CDR2 FYNNEI. Trimming removed 7 bases from V and 4 bases from J, with 11 bases in between. CDR3 coding DNA: TGTGCCAGCACGAGCCGGGGGTACGAGCAGTACTTC. Translating it yields CASTSRGYEQYF.